Listed here are 12 T cell receptor beta chains from one sample, sequenced in a study of beta chain features in type 1 diabetes. Investigators reverse transcribed all isolated RNA, so they sequenced expressed TCRB transcripts. The assay was immunoSEQ multiplex PCR, and TCRdb's table has in-frame clones only and misses some. The sample lists fewer than 550,000 clones; roughly 10% were seen once. Sequenced: naive CD4+ T cells from blood. The receptors were gathered from a woman between 18 and 29 years old in good health.

The chain carries TRBV7-2 and TRBJ2-5; D could derive from TRBD1 or TRBD2 (5 bases each). The CDR3 is 12 residues long. CDR1 is SGHTA, CDR2 FQGNSA, per germline. V lost 8 bases, J lost 6 bases, and 13 bases lay in between. The CDR3 bases are TGTGCCAGCGGGACGGCTCAGCAGACCCAGTACTTC. Residues: CASGTAQQTQYF.

This chain links TRBV7-9 with TRBJ2-7; 9 positions match TRBD2. Germline assignment: CDR1 SEHNR and CDR2 FQNEAQ (reference sequence). The CDR3 sequence is 15 residues long. The junction had 12 bases not matched to a gene; V was cut back by 5 bases and J by 7 bases. In DNA form, the CDR3 reads TGTGCCAGCAGCGCCCATAGCGGGAGTGTTAGTGAGCAGTACTTC. Encoded protein: CASSAHSGSVSEQYF.

The genes are TRBV2 and TRBJ2-3; D not certain. The CDR3 sequence is 13 residues long. Trimming stripped 4 bases from V and 2 bases from J, with 7 bases between. Germline lookup yields CDR1 SNHLY and CDR2 FYNNEI. CDR3 residues: CASSGRLTDTQYF. The CDR3 DNA is TGTGCCAGCAGTGGTCGGCTCACAGATACGCAGTATTTT.

A few counts support this clone. The identical CDR3 is also encoded by other nucleotide sequences in the sample. The V call is TRBV29-1, the J call TRBJ1-5; D is ambiguous. The germline gives CDR1 SQVTM, CDR2 ANQGSEA. V gave up 4 bases and J gave up 6 bases, with 13 bases separating them. The CDR3 has 13 amino acids. The DNA of the CDR3 is TGCAGCGTTGTGGGCGGTGGCGGTCAGCCCCAGCATTTT. Amino acid sequence: CSVVGGGGQPQHF.

This sequence joins TRBV2 and TRBJ2-7; the match to TRBD1 covers 7 bases. Trimming cost V 5 bases and J 6 bases; bases outside gene matches: 7. The CDR3 contains 13 residues. Per the germline V gene, CDR1 is SNHLY and CDR2 is FYNNEI. The CDR3 DNA follows: TGTGCCAGCAGTAAACAGGGGATCCGCGAGCAGTACGTC. It encodes CASSKQGIREQYV.

This clone has a handful of counts. The chain is built from TRBV7-9 and TRBJ1-2, with a possible D match to TRBD1 (6 bases). Deletions cut 7 bases from V and 1 base from J, with 16 bases between. The CDR3 length is 15 residues. Germline loops: CDR1 SEHNR, CDR2 FQNEAQ (reference sequence). The CDR3 loop reads CASTPRAGDNYGYTF. As DNA, the CDR3 is TGTGCCAGCACCCCAAGAGCAGGGGATAACTATGGCTACACCTTC.

Only a few counts were recorded for this clone. The V and J genes are TRBV4-2 and TRBJ2-3; no clear D gene. The CDR3 totals 15 residues. The ends were cut back, 5 bases at V and 0 bases at J, with 12 bases in the middle. Germline CDR1 and CDR2: LGHNA and YNFKEQ. DNA of the CDR3: TGTGCCAGCAGCGCGCGTGCCGATAGCACAGATACGCAGTATTTT. It yields the protein CASSARADSTDTQYF.

This clone occurred a few times. The V and J genes are TRBV4-1 and TRBJ2-5, with 9 positions matching TRBD2. V gave up 3 bases and J gave up 4 bases; unmatched junction bases: 9. Germline V gene data show CDR1 as MGHRA and CDR2 as YSYEKL. This CDR3 is built from 16 residues. CDR3 nucleotides: TGCGCCAGCAGCCAGGCGGGGCGGGGGGGCCGAGAGACCCAGTACTTC. Translation: CASSQAGRGGRETQYF.

This clone was recorded a few times. The chain employs TRBV9 and TRBJ2-1; weak D call: TRBD1 (6 bases). The CDR3 runs to 16 residues. Between the trimmed V and J ends, which lost 2 bases and 2 bases, there was a span of 14 bases. CDR1 SGDLS and CDR2 YYNGEE come from the germline V gene. The CDR3 DNA reads as TGTGCCAGCAGCGTCGAACCGAGACAGGCCTACAATGAGCAGTTCTTC. It translates to CASSVEPRQAYNEQFF. Full variable domain (rest looked up from reference TRBV9 and TRBJ2-1): DSGVTQTPKHLITATGQRVTLRCSPRSGDLSVYWYQQSLDQGLQFLIQYYNGEERAKGNILERFSAQQFPDLHSELNLSSLELGDSALYFCASSVEPRQAYNEQFFGPGTRLTVL.

As for this clone: Sequence at one end of the junction differs from germline and may be a read error. CDR3 sequence (DNA): TGTGCCACCAGTCCGGCTAGCGGGAGTGAGGACTTC. Translated: CATSPASGSEDF. The J gene is TRBJ2-5, the V gene TRBV15; 10 positions match TRBD2. Germline V CDR1 and CDR2: LNHNV, YYDKDF (reference sequence). The CDR3 has 12 residues.

The chain has TRBV7-8 and TRBJ2-1; D unresolved. V lost 1 base and J 7 bases, leaving 11 bases between the germline ends. The germline CDR1 and CDR2 sequences are SGHVS and FQNEAQ. The CDR3 is 14 amino acids. The CDR3 reads CASSLGTLGNEQFF. The CDR3 DNA follows: TGTGCCAGCAGCTTAGGGACGTTGGGGAATGAGCAGTTCTTC.

This clone has a handful of counts. The chain has TRBV14 and TRBJ2-5, with TRBD1 as a possible D gene (5 bases). The DNA matches TRBJ2-7 better at its end, which makes the J call doubtful. This CDR3 is built from 16 residues. Germline V CDR1 and CDR2: SGHDN, FVKESK. The chain's CDR3 is CASSQEGWQGSYEQYF. CDR3 bases: TGTGCCAGCAGCCAAGAGGGTTGGCAGGGCTCCTACGAGCAGTACTTC.